This section outlines one T cell receptor beta chain sequence together with its context. The data were obtained in a study of blood T cell repertoires in COVID-19. The wider study: Sources were T cells, B-cell-depleted T cells, or PBMCs; the material itself was cDNA or gDNA.

V lost 0 bases and J 2 bases, leaving 19 bases between the germline ends. CDR3 length: 19 amino acids. Germline assignment: CDR1 LGHNT and CDR2 FRNRAP. Libraries were prepared by immunoSEQ multiplex PCR; TCRdb keeps only in-frame clonotypes and omits some of them. The sample records 310,000 or so clones, 80% to 90% being singletons. The sequenced sample consisted of peripheral blood. The TCR originated in a man aged 45-65 years with active or convalescent COVID-19. The chain employs TRBV12-5 and TRBJ2-2; no firm D call. The CDR3: CASGLVPVNVGDNTGELFF. The CDR3 region has the DNA TGTGCTAGTGGTTTGGTACCGGTGAATGTAGGAGATAACACCGGGGAGCTGTTTTTT. Drawing the rest from reference TRBV12-5 and TRBJ2-2, the complete variable domain is DARVTQTPRHKVTEMGQEVTMRCQPILGHNTVFWYRQTMMQGLELLAYFRNRAPLDDSGMPKDRFSAEMPDATLATLKIQPSEPRDSAVYFCASGLVPVNVGDNTGELFFGEGSRLTVL.